This T cell receptor beta chain was captured in a study of shared clonotypes between healthy human individuals. As defined, naive CD8 cells were CD45RO-negative and positively selected for CCR7, with terminally differentiated effector memory CD45RA+ cells excluded. Germline assignment: CDR1 LGHNA and CDR2 YSLEER. The CDR3 spans 17 residues. V was clipped by 0 bases and J by 0 bases, with 12 bases between them. Profiling relied on immunoSEQ multiplex PCR, and the TCRdb table lists in-frame clones only, not all of them. The sample shows some 800,000 clones, 85% to 95% of them seen only once. The TCR comes from a young man in good health. The sequenced sample consisted of naive CD8+ T cells sorted from blood. This sequence joins TRBV4-3 and TRBJ2-1; D gene unclear. The CDR3 loop reads CASSQDLPRSSYNEQFF. CDR3 nucleotide sequence: TGCGCCAGCAGCCAAGATCTACCGCGGAGCTCCTACAATGAGCAGTTCTTC.